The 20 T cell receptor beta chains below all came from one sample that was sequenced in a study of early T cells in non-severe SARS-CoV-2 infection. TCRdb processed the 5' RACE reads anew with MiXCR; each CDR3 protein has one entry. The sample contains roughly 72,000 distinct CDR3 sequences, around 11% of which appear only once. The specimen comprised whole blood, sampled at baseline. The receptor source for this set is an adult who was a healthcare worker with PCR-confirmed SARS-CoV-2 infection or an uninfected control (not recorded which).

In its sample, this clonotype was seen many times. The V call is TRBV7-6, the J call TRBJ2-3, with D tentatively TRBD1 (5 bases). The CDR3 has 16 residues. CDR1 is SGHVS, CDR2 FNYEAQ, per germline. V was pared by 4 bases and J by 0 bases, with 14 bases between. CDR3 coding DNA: TGTGCCAGCAGCTCCCCCGGAGACAGAAGCACAGATACGCAGTATTTT. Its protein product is CASSSPGDRSTDTQYF.

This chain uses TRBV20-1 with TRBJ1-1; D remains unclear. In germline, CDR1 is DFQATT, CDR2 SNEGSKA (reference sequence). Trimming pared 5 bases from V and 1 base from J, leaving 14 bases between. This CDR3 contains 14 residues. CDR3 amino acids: CSALSGPRNTEAFF. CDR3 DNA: TGCAGTGCTTTATCCGGGCCACGGAACACTGAAGCTTTCTTT.

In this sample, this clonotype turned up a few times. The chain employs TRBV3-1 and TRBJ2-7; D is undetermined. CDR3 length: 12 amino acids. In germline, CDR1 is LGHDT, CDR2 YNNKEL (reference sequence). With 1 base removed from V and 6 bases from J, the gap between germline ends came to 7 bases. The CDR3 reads CASSQGPLEQYF. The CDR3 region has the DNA TGTGCCAGCAGCCAAGGACCCCTCGAGCAGTACTTC.

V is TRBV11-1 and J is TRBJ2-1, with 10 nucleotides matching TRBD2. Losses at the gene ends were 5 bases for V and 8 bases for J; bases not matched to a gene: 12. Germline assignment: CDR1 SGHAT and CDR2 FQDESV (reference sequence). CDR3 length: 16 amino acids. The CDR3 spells CASSLQAGGLDDEQFF. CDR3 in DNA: TGTGCCAGCAGCCTCCAAGCGGGGGGGCTCGATGATGAGCAGTTCTTC.

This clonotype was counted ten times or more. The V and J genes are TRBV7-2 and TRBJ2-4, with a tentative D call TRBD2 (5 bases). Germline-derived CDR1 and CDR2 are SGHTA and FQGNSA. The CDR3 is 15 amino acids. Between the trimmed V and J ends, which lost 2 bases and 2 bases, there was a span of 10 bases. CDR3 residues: CASSLTEATKNIQYF. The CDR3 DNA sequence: TGTGCCAGCAGCTTAACGGAGGCAACCAAAAACATTCAGTACTTC.

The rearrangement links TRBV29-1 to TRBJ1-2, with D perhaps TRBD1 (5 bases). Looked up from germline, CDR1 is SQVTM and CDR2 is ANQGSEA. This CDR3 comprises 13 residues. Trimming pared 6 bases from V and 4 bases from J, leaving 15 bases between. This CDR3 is CSVTGTDPYGYTF. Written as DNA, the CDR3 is TGCAGCGTGACCGGGACGGACCCCTATGGCTACACCTTC.

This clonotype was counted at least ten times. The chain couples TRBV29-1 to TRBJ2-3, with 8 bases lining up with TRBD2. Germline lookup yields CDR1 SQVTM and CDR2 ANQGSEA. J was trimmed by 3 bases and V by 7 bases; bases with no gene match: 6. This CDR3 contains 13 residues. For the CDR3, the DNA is TGCAGCGGAGATACGGGGGGGACAGATACGCAGTATTTT. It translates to CSGDTGGTDTQYF.

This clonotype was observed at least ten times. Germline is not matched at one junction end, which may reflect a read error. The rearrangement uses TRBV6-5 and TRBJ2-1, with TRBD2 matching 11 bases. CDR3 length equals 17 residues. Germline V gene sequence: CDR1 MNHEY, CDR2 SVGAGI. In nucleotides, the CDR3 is TGTGCCGGCAGTTACTCAGGGCTAGCGGGGGGAATCGATGAGCAGTTCTTC. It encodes CAGSYSGLAGGIDEQFF.

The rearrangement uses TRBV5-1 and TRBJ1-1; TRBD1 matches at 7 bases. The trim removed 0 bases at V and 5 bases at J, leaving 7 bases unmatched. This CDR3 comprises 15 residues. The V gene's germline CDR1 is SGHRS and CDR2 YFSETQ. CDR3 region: CASSLAQQGITEAFF. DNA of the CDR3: TGCGCCAGCAGCTTGGCCCAACAGGGGATTACTGAAGCTTTCTTT.

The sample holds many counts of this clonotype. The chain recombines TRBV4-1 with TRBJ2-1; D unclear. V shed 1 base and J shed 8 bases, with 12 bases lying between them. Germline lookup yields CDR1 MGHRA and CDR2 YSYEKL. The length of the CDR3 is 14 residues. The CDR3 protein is CASSQVVMIDEQFF. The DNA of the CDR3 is TGCGCCAGCAGCCAAGTGGTAATGATCGATGAGCAGTTCTTC.

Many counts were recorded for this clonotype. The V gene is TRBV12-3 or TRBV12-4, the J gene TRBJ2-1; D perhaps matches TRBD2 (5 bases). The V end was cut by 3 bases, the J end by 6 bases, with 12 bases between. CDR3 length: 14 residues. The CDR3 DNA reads TGTGCCAGCAGTTTTAGCGCTAGCCCCAATGAGCAGTTCTTC. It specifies CASSFSASPNEQFF.

CDR3 in DNA: TGTGCCAGCAGCAAACTCCGGGACAGGGGGCGCGACACCGGGGAGCTGTTTTTT. This encodes CASSKLRDRGRDTGELFF. The rearrangement joins TRBV7-6 to TRBJ2-2; TRBD1 matches at 12 bases. The CDR3 is 18 amino acids. CDR1 is SGHVS, CDR2 FNYEAQ, per germline. Trimming cost V 5 bases and J 3 bases; bases outside gene matches: 10. The full variable domain, rest sourced from reference TRBV7-6 and TRBJ2-2, is GAGVSQSPRYKVTKRGQDVALRCDPISGHVSLYWYRQALGQGPEFLTYFNYEAQQDKSGLPNDRFSAERPEGSISTLTIQRTEQRDSAMYRCASSKLRDRGRDTGELFFGEGSRLTVL.

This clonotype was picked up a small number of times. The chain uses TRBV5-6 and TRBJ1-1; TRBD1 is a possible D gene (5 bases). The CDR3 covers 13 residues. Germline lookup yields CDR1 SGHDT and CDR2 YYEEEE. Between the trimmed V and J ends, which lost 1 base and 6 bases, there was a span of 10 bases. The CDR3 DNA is TGTGCCAGCAGCTTGTACGGGGACCCTGAAGCTTTCTTT. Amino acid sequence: CASSLYGDPEAFF.

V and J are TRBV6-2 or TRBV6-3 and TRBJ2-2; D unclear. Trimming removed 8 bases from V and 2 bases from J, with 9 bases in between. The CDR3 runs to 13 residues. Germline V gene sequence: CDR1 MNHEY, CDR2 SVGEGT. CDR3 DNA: TGTGCCAGCCGGGTCCCAAACACCGGGGAGCTGTTTTTT. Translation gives CASRVPNTGELFF.

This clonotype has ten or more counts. CDR3 amino acids: CASSETRSGGQQPQHF. In nucleotides, the CDR3 is TGTGCCAGCAGCGAAACTCGATCAGGGGGCCAACAGCCCCAGCATTTT. The rearrangement links TRBV7-9 to TRBJ1-5; 8 nucleotides line up with TRBD1. V shed 5 bases and J 7 bases; nucleotides not matched to a gene: 13. Looked up from germline, CDR1 is SEHNR and CDR2 is FQNEAQ (reference sequence). This CDR3 is 16 amino acids long.

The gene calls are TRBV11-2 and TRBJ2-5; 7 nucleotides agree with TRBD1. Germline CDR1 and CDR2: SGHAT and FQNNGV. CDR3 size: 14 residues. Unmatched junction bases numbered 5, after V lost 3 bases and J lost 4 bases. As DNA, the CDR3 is TGTGCCAGCAGCTTTACAGGGGTTGGAGAGACCCAGTACTTC. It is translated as CASSFTGVGETQYF.

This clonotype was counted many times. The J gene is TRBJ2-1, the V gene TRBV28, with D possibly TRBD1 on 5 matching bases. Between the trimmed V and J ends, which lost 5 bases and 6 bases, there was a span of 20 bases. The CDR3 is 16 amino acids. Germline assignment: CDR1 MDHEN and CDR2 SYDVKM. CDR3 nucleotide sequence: TGTGCCAGCAGTCGACTTTTGCAAACAGGTACCAATGAGCAGTTCTTC. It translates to CASSRLLQTGTNEQFF. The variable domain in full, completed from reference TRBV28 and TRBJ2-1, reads DVKVTQSSRYLVKRTGEKVFLECVQDMDHENMFWYRQDPGLGLRLIYFSYDVKMKEKGDIPEGYSVSREKKERFSLILESASTNQTSMYLCASSRLLQTGTNEQFFGPGTRLTVL.

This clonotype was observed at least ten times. CDR3 amino acids: CASSQEPLVDSPLHF. CDR3 sequence (DNA): TGTGCCAGCAGCCAAGAGCCCCTGGTAGATTCACCCCTCCACTTT. J is TRBJ1-6 and V is TRBV4-2; D is ambiguous. The CDR3 runs 15 residues. V gave up 0 bases and J gave up 8 bases, with 11 bases separating them. Germline CDR1 LGHNA, CDR2 YNFKEQ.

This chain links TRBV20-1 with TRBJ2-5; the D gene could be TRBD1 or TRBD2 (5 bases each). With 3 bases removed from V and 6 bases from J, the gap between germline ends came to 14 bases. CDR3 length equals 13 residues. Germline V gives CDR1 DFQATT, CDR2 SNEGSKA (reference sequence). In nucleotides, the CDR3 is TGCAGTGCTAGTCTAGGGGTCGGGAAGACCCAGTACTTC. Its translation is CSASLGVGKTQYF.

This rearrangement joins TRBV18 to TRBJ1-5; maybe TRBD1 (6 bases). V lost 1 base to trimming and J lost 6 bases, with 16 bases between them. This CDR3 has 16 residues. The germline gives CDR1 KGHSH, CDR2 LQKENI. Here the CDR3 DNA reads TGTGCCAGCTCACCACAATCGATGGGGGCGCGTCAGCCCCAGCATTTT. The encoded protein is CASSPQSMGARQPQHF.